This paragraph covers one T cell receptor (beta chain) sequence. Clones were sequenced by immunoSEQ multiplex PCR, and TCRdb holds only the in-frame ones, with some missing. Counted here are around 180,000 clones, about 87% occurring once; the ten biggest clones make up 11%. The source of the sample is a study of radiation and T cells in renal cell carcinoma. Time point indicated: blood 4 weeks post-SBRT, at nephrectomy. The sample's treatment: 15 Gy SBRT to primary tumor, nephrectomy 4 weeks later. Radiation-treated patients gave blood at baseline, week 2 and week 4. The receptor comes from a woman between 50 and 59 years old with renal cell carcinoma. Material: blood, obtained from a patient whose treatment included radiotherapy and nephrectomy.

The CDR3 DNA reads TGTGCCAGCAGCTTACAGGGGGCAAGCGAGCAGTACTTC. This sequence encodes CASSLQGASEQYF. This chain links TRBV11-2 with TRBJ2-7, with TRBD1 identical over 8 bases. V dropped 2 bases and J dropped 6; count of bases not matched to a gene: 3. Germline V gene data show CDR1 as SGHAT and CDR2 as FQNNGV. The CDR3 has 13 residues.